This TCR beta chain is drawn from a study of immune heterogeneity within non-small cell lung tumors (dated by TCRdb to 2016 to 2019). Regarding the complete study: By histology, the tumors were a few squamous cell carcinomas, nine to eleven non-squamous carcinomas and 1 tumor not otherwise specified. TCR repertoire analysis included under 65 tumor loci from about 15 patients, whereas transcriptome data included only roughly 40 loci from about a dozen patients. For mutant peptides 8 to 11 amino acids long, netMHCpan-3.0 predicted neoantigen binding to the HLA alleles of each patient. Whole-exome sequencing, RNA-seq and TCR beta repertoire sequencing were combined for multiple spatially distinct regions from each NSCLC tumor so that intratumoral immune heterogeneity could be examined.

Genomic DNA was extracted from bulk tumor tissue and used as the TCR template, and approximately 590 ng gDNA was amplified per sample. During surgery, multiple biopsies were taken from each primary tumor, with sampling sites spaced as far apart as possible within the tumor mass. The study cohort was described as untreated, and the patients were newly diagnosed NSCLC cases having curative surgery. The donors were about 14 patients with newly diagnosed non-small cell lung cancer who were having surgery with curative intent. Resected tumor masses were reviewed by two independent pathologists. Only high-quality DNA and RNA samples were carried forward to sequencing. Remarks on this clonotype: The specificity of this receptor is unknown. A much bigger clone sits one base away, suggesting this may be a read error.

The TCR beta CDR3 region was amplified with a multiplex PCR system whose first round of approximately 11 cycles used 32 V-gene forward primers and 13 J-gene reverse primers. The first PCR round was done with a QIAGEN Multiplex PCR Kit, and the primer sequences were filed in Chinese patent CN105087789A. Illumina universal primers were added in a second PCR round performed with the Phusion High-Fidelity PCR Kit. TCR libraries were paired-end sequenced at 151 bp read length on the Illumina HiSeq X Ten platform. The published analysis was carried out like this. Cutadapt removed reads without multiplex PCR primers, PEAR merged read pairs, and MiXCR with default settings called CDR3 regions. Repertoire diversity used Shannon entropy, and clonality was computed as one minus Shannon entropy divided by ln of productive unique sequence count. Dominant or high-frequency T-cell clones were defined as clonotypes at frequencies of at least 0.5%. The raw public reads went through TCRdb reprocessing: fastp at Q25, MiXCR clone calling, in-frame beta chains kept. For every CDR3 protein sequence, its rows merge into one entry that carries the most common genes and DNA. TCRdb, not the original authors, processed these V and J calls. The sample has over 8,500 distinct CDR3 sequences on record, roughly 26% of them singletons. Over 10% of the sample is taken by the ten largest.

Paper-wide results and their limitations: For the most part, high-frequency TCR beta clonotypes differed from one individual patient to another. Within a patient, the same dominant CDR3B clonotypes appeared at multiple loci, but different tumor locations also contained unique high-frequency clones. Local T-cell repertoire clonality showed a statistically significant but moderate positive correlation with local tumor mutational burden (R about 0.35).

Trimming at the junction amounts to 4 bases on V and 4 bases on J, and the germline ends lie 16 bases apart. Sequences MDHEN (CDR1) and SYDVKM (CDR2) are obtained from the germline V gene. From the cysteine up to the phenylalanine, the CDR3 has a length of 15 residues. The read is trimmed to its CDR3 DNA, 45 bases read in frame from base 1. The sequence joins TRBV28 to TRBJ1-1; the D gene is perhaps TRBD1, from 5 matching bases. The sequence came from a man aged 50 to 60 with non-small cell lung cancer. Sequenced input: lung tumor tissue. The DNA sequence follows: TGTGCCAGCAGTTACCTTACGGCCGGGGGCACTGAAGCTTTCTTT. It codes for CASSYLTAGGTEAFF.